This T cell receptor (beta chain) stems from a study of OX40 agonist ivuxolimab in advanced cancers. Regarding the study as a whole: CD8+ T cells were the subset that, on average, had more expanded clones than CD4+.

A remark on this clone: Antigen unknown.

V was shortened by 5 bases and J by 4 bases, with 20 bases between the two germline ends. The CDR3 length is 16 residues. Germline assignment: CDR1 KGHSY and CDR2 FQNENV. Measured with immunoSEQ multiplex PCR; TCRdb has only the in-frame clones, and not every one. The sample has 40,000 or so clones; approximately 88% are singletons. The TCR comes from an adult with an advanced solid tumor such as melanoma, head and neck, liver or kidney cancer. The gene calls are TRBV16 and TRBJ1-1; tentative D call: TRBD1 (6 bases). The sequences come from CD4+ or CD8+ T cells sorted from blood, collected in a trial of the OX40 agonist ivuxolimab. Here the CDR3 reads CASSTEKGGDPTEAFF. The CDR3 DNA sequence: TGTGCCAGCAGCACCGAAAAAGGGGGTGATCCCACTGAAGCTTTCTTT.